The present T cell receptor beta chain was sequenced within a study of identical twins. The CDR3 extends over 12 amino acids. Germline CDR1 reads MDHEN; CDR2 reads SYDVKM. Trimming cost V 8 bases and J 1 base, with 7 bases left between them. General observations from the study: Cord blood beta clonotypes present at high abundance carried fewer insertions; no such pattern appeared in memory repertoires.

Healthy Caucasians were all of the donors. This clonotype was picked up a small number of times. What it recognizes is unknown. Using its own MiXCR run on the 5' RACE reads, TCRdb lists one record per CDR3 protein. The data contain 700,000 to 950,000 distinct CDR3 sequences, 9% to 15% of them singletons. These data were also filed under a second study, of yellow fever vaccine responses in identical twins.

Sample: PBMCs. This TCR was recovered from a woman aged 18 to 35 in good health. The genes are TRBV28 and TRBJ2-3, with D tentatively TRBD2 (5 bases). The CDR3, as DNA: TGTGCCAGCGGGAGCGGCACAGATACGCAGTATTTT. Amino acid sequence: CASGSGTDTQYF. Supplemented by reference TRBV28 and TRBJ2-3, the full variable domain reads DVKVTQSSRYLVKRTGEKVFLECVQDMDHENMFWYRQDPGLGLRLIYFSYDVKMKEKGDIPEGYSVSREKKERFSLILESASTNQTSMYLCASGSGTDTQYFGPGTRLTVL.